This T cell receptor beta chain appears in the sequencing data of a study of Graves' ophthalmopathy and Graves' hyperthyroidism (dated by TCRdb to the late 2010s). About the full investigation: Peripheral blood was collected before any treatment was given, at the time of initial diagnosis. The study used signatures of the TCR beta repertoire to tell Graves' ophthalmopathy apart from Graves' hyperthyroidism and to predict which patients would progress to ophthalmopathy. In total, 135 blood samples were TCR-sequenced: under 45 ophthalmopathy, approximately 80 hyperthyroidism and about 17 hyperthyroidism-to-ophthalmopathy patients. A discovery set of 90 to 100 patients (43 ophthalmopathy, some 58 stable hyperthyroidism) was enrolled to explore V-J signatures distinguishing ophthalmopathy from hyperthyroidism. An independent validation cohort was composed of some 19 hyperthyroidism patients and over 15 patients who later progressed from hyperthyroidism to ophthalmopathy. In five to seven hyperthyroidism patients, the T-cell repertoire of thyroid tissue was compared with the T-cell repertoire of blood. Following sampling, methimazole starting at 30 mg daily was administered to hyperthyroidism patients, and high-dose intravenous methylprednisolone was administered to ophthalmopathy patients. Paper-wide results and their limitations: In cross-validation, the 13-signature model distinguished ophthalmopathy from stable hyperthyroidism with about 90% sensitivity and just under 84% specificity, and in the test set the corresponding values were roughly 80% and 76%. Most expanded thyroid clonotypes with a frequency above 0.001 also appeared in blood, which suggests that blood repertoires may reflect the immune response in the thyroid. Sample size was not predetermined statistically, and investigators were not blinded to group allocation. In validation, the model predicted ophthalmopathy progression with 55% to 71% sensitivity and 72.22% specificity; 12 predicted patients were CT-confirmed with GO in a median of roughly 6.8 months.

Based on the germline V gene, the CDR1 and CDR2 sequences are MNHNS and SASEGT. The cysteine opens and the phenylalanine closes a CDR3 of 14 amino acids. The retained sequence is limited to the CDR3, 42 bases, with the frame set at the first base. Patients with ophthalmopathy had moderately to severely active disease, with a Clinical Activity Score of 3 or more, a NOSPECS grade of 4 or more, and a disease duration of less than 3 months. Patients were excluded if they had other autoimmune diseases, uncontrolled infections, pregnancy or lactation. Diagnosis relied on clinical symptoms, serum thyroxine, TRAb, thyroid ultrasound and orbital computed tomography. Using Ficoll-Paque density gradient centrifugation, PBMCs were isolated from 9.5 to 10 ml of fresh peripheral blood. Total RNA was extracted using Trizol reagent, and RNA quality was checked on an Agilent 2100 Bioanalyzer. For repertoire sequencing, TCR beta CDR3 regions were amplified from RNA transcripts. The first round was an RT-PCR using HTBI primers with the Qiagen OneStep RT-PCR kit, and this first round was followed by a second-round multiplex PCR, then size selection and purification. Sequencing of the libraries was carried out on an Illumina HiSeq2000 in paired-end mode with 100 bp reads. Processing in the source paper ran as follows. SOAPnuke was used for read processing, and reads with adapters, uncalled bases, a mean Phred below 15, or no exact constant-primer or identifier match were discarded. High-quality paired reads were merged with COPE v1.2.5. Each unique nucleotide sequence was treated as a clonotype, and MiTCR v1.1 was used to align the clonotypes to the IMGT TRB V, D and J references. The analysis was limited to V-J combinations with a frequency above 0.0001, which together covered 98% to 99.2% of repertoires. A TCR clonal expansion and chaos score per V-J combination was defined as the ratio of F50 clonal expansion to chaos observed in the TCRdist matrix. Welch's t-statistics and random forest were used to reduce features to approximately 13 V-J combinations, which were fed into a naive Bayes classifier. The similarity between thyroid and blood repertoires was quantified using the Morisita-Horn index. TCRdb ran its own pipeline on the public reads, namely fastp trimming at Q25 and MiXCR clone calling, and kept in-frame beta chains. Rows are combined by CDR3 protein, so each entry shows the most common genes and DNA. The V and J calls reflect TCRdb's pipeline rather than the authors' work. In all, the sample holds under 350,000 distinct CDR3 sequences, and under 20% of those were seen once. Roughly an eighth of the sample belongs to the ten largest clones.

This clonotype was seen just once. Its antigen is currently not known. Compared with germline, one end of the junction differs, possibly owing to a read error. The sequence joins TRBV6-1 to TRBJ2-2; the D gene may be TRBD1 or TRBD2, since each aligns over 5 bases. This receptor was obtained from an adult man with Graves' ophthalmopathy. Specimen: peripheral blood. CDR3 region: CASSRGYNTGELCF. The nucleotides are TGTGCCAGTAGCCGGGGCTATAACACCGGGGAGCTGTGTTTT.